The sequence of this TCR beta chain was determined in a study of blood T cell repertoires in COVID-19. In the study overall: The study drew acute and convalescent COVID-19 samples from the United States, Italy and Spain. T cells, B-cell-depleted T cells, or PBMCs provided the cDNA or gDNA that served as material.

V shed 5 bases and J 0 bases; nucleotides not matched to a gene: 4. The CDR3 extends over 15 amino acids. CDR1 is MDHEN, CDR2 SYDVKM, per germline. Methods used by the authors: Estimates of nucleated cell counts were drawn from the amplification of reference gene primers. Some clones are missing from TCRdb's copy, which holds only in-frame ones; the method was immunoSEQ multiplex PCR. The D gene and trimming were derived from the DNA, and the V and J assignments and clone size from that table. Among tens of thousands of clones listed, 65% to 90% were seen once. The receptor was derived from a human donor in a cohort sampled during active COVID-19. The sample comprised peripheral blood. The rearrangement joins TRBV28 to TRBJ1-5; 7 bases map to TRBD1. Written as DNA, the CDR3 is TGTGCCAGCAGTGGGGGACAGTTTAGCAATCAGCCCCAGCATTTT. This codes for CASSGGQFSNQPQHF.